This TCR beta chain appears in the sequencing data of a study of blood T cell repertoires in COVID-19. As for the study in general: The samples span acute and convalescent COVID-19 from the United States, Italy and Spain.

V gave up 6 bases and J gave up 4 bases, with 16 bases separating them. Germline V CDR1 and CDR2: SGHRS, YFSETQ. The CDR3 is 14 amino acids. The authors' processing: Estimation of nucleated cell counts relied on the amplification of reference gene primers. Generated by immunoSEQ multiplex PCR, the TCRdb table keeps only in-frame clones and is missing some. V and J calls and clone size are those listed in that table; D and trimming were worked out from the DNA. The sample lists 100,000 to 150,000 clones, 75% to 85% occurring once. This clone came up once. The sequence was collected from a man in his forties with active or convalescent COVID-19. What was sequenced was peripheral blood. This chain links TRBV5-1 with TRBJ1-1; D is possibly TRBD1 (5 bases). This CDR3 is CASTTGGLSTEAFF. CDR3 nucleotides: TGCGCCAGCACCACGGGGGGTTTGAGCACTGAAGCTTTCTTT.